These 17 T cell receptor beta chains were all obtained from the same sample, sequenced in a study of cytotoxic CD8 clonotypes in ibrutinib-treated CLL. Assay used: immunoSEQ multiplex PCR; TCRdb lists only in-frame clones, some missing. The data contain around 130,000 clones, around four fifths of them singletons. The sequencing here drew on PBMCs, taken after 24 months of ibrutinib treatment. These receptors were taken from a human donor with chronic lymphocytic leukemia.

This clone showed up just once. The rearrangement joins TRBV15 to TRBJ2-5; TRBD1 matches at 7 bases. The CDR3 covers 19 residues. Germline V gene data show CDR1 as LNHNV and CDR2 as YYDKDF (reference sequence). V shed 0 bases, J shed 1 base, and the junction held 14 bases outside the gene matches. CDR3 loop: CATSRDLPGQILLQETQYF. The CDR3 nucleotides are TGTGCCACCAGCAGAGATCTCCCGGGACAGATATTACTCCAAGAGACCCAGTACTTC.

The V call is TRBV5-4, the J call TRBJ2-1; tentatively, D is TRBD1 (6 bases). This CDR3 is 13 amino acids long. Germline values: CDR1 SGHNT, CDR2 YYREEE (reference sequence). Trimming removed 4 bases from V and 7 bases from J, with 12 bases in between. In DNA, the CDR3 is TGTGCCAGCAGCGTACAGGGTCGAAATGAGCAGTTCTTC. Translation gives CASSVQGRNEQFF.

The chain joins TRBV14 to TRBJ1-1; D gene uncertain. The CDR3 sequence is 14 residues long. V dropped 0 bases and J dropped 11 bases, with 16 bases sitting between them. Germline CDR1 is SGHDN and CDR2 is FVKESK. CDR3 nucleotides: TGTGCCAGCAGCCAAGATTGGGCGCAGGTCGTTGCTTTCTTT. As protein: CASSQDWAQVVAFF.

This chain joins TRBV5-6 and TRBJ1-2; D gene uncertain. The CDR3 contains 17 residues. CDR1 SGHDT and CDR2 YYEEEE come from the germline V gene. Trimming removed 1 base at V and 6 bases at J, with 22 bases between. CDR3 coding DNA: TGTGCCAGCAGCTTGACCACCGGGTCTGGGCGAGGCCATGGCTACACCTTC. Protein: CASSLTTGSGRGHGYTF.

This clone was counted between two and nine times. The V gene is TRBV5-6, the J gene TRBJ1-1; weak D call: TRBD1 (5 bases). The CDR3 is 14 amino acids. In germline, CDR1 is SGHDT, CDR2 YYEEEE. V lost 2 bases to trimming and J lost 0 bases, with 8 bases between them. The CDR3, as DNA: TGTGCCAGCAGCTTTACAGGCTTGAACACTGAAGCTTTCTTT. This gives the protein CASSFTGLNTEAFF.

A single count supports this clone. V usage is TRBV11-2 and J usage is TRBJ2-1; 11 bases align to TRBD2. With V trimmed by 5 bases and J by 3 bases, 6 bases remained unmatched. CDR1 and CDR2 (germline): SGHAT, FQNNGV. The CDR3 spans 16 residues. The CDR3 sequence is CASSPAGLAGYNEQFF. CDR3 nucleotides: TGTGCCAGCAGCCCCGCCGGACTAGCGGGCTACAATGAGCAGTTCTTC.

This clone was found once. This chain links TRBV28 with TRBJ2-7, with TRBD2 matching 9 bases. There are 15 residues in the CDR3. J lost 5 bases, V lost 3 bases, and 8 bases had no gene match. CDR1 and CDR2 (germline): MDHEN, SYDVKM. The CDR3 nucleotides are TGTGCCAGCAGTTTGACCGGGACTAGCATCGACGAGCAGTACTTC. This translates into CASSLTGTSIDEQYF.

This clone was seen only once. This chain connects TRBV5-1 to TRBJ1-4, with TRBD1 identical over 9 bases. This CDR3 has 14 amino acids. In germline, CDR1 is SGHRS, CDR2 YFSETQ. V was pared by 4 bases and J by 7 bases, with 5 bases of the junction left unmatched. CDR3 amino acids: CASSPDRGAEKLFF. CDR3 bases: TGCGCCAGCAGCCCGGACAGGGGTGCTGAAAAACTGTTTTTT.

V and J are TRBV5-4 and TRBJ1-1; 11 bases agree with TRBD1. Germline lookup yields CDR1 SGHNT and CDR2 YYREEE (reference sequence). Trimming took 4 bases from V and 8 from J; bases not matched to a gene: 7. CDR3 length: 14 amino acids. The CDR3 loop is CASSLDRGLSEAFF. CDR3 coding DNA: TGTGCCAGCAGCCTGGACAGGGGGCTCTCGGAAGCTTTCTTT.

V is TRBV11-2 and J is TRBJ2-2; maybe TRBD2 (6 bases). The CDR3 has 16 residues. Trimming took off 5 bases at V and 7 bases at J, with 20 bases between the two ends. Germline lookup yields CDR1 SGHAT and CDR2 FQNNGV. The CDR3 coding sequence is TGTGCCAGCAGCCCAACCCTAAGGGGAGGAATCGGGGAGCTGTTTTTT. The encoded protein is CASSPTLRGGIGELFF.

The chain links TRBV27 to TRBJ2-7; possible D gene TRBD2, 5 bases. V lost 1 base, J lost 5 bases, and 9 bases lay in between. Looked up from germline, CDR1 is MNHEY and CDR2 is SMNVEV (reference sequence). There are 13 residues in the CDR3. CDR3 sequence reads: CASSLFGENEQYF. The CDR3 coding sequence is TGTGCCAGCAGTTTATTCGGGGAAAACGAGCAGTACTTC.

The chain uses TRBV9 and TRBJ1-6; unclear D gene. The ends were cut back, 5 bases at V and 4 bases at J, with 10 bases in the middle. CDR1 SGDLS and CDR2 YYNGEE come from the germline V gene. The CDR3 consists of 14 residues. The CDR3: CASSPDFYNSPLHF. CDR3 nucleotides: TGTGCCAGCAGTCCGGACTTTTATAATTCACCCCTCCACTTT.

The rearrangement joins TRBV6-6 to TRBJ2-3, with D perhaps being TRBD1 or TRBD2 (5 bases each). The CDR3 runs to 13 residues. Germline lookup yields CDR1 MNHNY and CDR2 SVGAGI (reference sequence). Trimming left V 8 bases short and J 6 bases short, with 15 bases between. The CDR3, as DNA: TGTGCCAGCGGGGACCCTTCCGGGGATACGCAGTATTTT. Residues: CASGDPSGDTQYF.

The chain combines TRBV20-1 with TRBJ1-3; D not certain. The CDR3 runs to 11 residues. Germline V lookup: CDR1 DFQATT, CDR2 SNEGSKA (reference sequence). V lost 6 bases and J 4 bases, leaving 7 bases between the germline ends. CDR3 region: CSAHEGNTIYF. As DNA, the CDR3 is TGCAGTGCCCACGAAGGAAACACCATATATTTT.

The chain has TRBV6-5 and TRBJ2-5; TRBD1 is a possible D gene (6 bases). V lost 2 bases, J lost 5 bases, and 15 bases lay in between. Germline-derived CDR1 and CDR2 are MNHEY and SVGAGI. The CDR3 has 15 amino acids. Here the CDR3 DNA reads TGTGCCAGCAGTTACCGTCCAGGGGACGTGGAGACCCAGTACTTC. It translates to CASSYRPGDVETQYF.

This clone turned up a few times. The chain recombines TRBV7-2 with TRBJ1-6; D not resolved. Germline-derived CDR1 and CDR2 are SGHTA and FQGNSA. This CDR3 contains 12 residues. The V end was cut by 2 bases, the J end by 10 bases, with 6 bases between. The CDR3, as DNA: TGTGCCAGCAGCTTATTATTCTCACCCCTCCACTTT. Its translation is CASSLLFSPLHF.

The V and J genes are TRBV5-4 and TRBJ2-7; 9 nucleotides match TRBD1. The CDR3 extends over 14 amino acids. V was pared by 1 base and J by 5 bases, with 4 bases of the junction left unmatched. Germline V gene sequence: CDR1 SGHNT, CDR2 YYREEE (reference sequence). The CDR3 loop is CASSLKRTGDEQYF. For the CDR3, the DNA is TGTGCCAGCAGCTTGAAGAGGACAGGGGACGAGCAGTACTTC.